This passage covers 5 T cell receptor beta chains from one sample sequenced in a study of identical twins. TCRdb redid the calling of the 5' RACE reads with MiXCR, one entry per CDR3 protein. The sample holds about 890,000 distinct CDR3 sequences, roughly 12% seen once. These records were also assigned to another study, of yellow fever vaccine responses in identical twins.

The sample was PBMCs. The receptor set was obtained from a woman aged 18-29 years in good health.

This clonotype was picked up many times. V is TRBV20-1 and J is TRBJ1-1; D possibly corresponds to TRBD1 (6 bases). There are 12 residues in the CDR3. Trimming pared 2 bases from V and 5 bases from J, leaving 9 bases between. Germline CDR1 is DFQATT and CDR2 is SNEGSKA (reference sequence). CDR3 protein: CSARPGETEAFF. CDR3 in DNA: TGCAGTGCTAGACCAGGGGAGACTGAAGCTTTCTTT.

This clonotype was counted a few times. The chain joins TRBV12-3 or TRBV12-4 to TRBJ1-2; D not resolved. The V and J ends lost 7 bases and 4 bases respectively, with 10 bases between them. The CDR3 covers 12 residues. The CDR3 loop reads CASIDDIYGYTF. CDR3 nucleotides: TGTGCCAGCATTGACGACATCTATGGCTACACCTTC.

The rearrangement joins TRBV4-2 to TRBJ2-6, with D uncertain. Germline CDR1 LGHNA, CDR2 YNFKEQ. With 0 bases removed from V and 1 base from J, the gap between germline ends came to 16 bases. The CDR3 contains 19 residues. The CDR3 region has the DNA TGTGCCAGCAGCCAAGATCCCCCGACGGACGTTTCTGGGGCCAACGTCCTGACTTTC. Amino acids: CASSQDPPTDVSGANVLTF.

This clonotype has more than one count but fewer than ten. The chain couples TRBV7-9 to TRBJ1-6; D unresolved. The CDR3 spans 15 residues. V lost 5 bases and J 5 bases, leaving 13 bases between the germline ends. Germline V gives CDR1 SEHNR, CDR2 FQNEAQ (reference sequence). The CDR3 region is CASSPGGWDNSPLHF. The CDR3 bases are TGTGCCAGCAGCCCCGGAGGGTGGGATAATTCACCCCTCCACTTT.

This clonotype was seen only a few times. The chain carries TRBV5-4 and TRBJ2-7; 7 bases align to TRBD2. This CDR3 spans 16 amino acids. The V gene end was trimmed by 0 bases and the J gene end by 3 bases; junction bases not matched to a gene: 9. The germline V gene encodes CDR1 SGHNT and CDR2 YYREEE (reference sequence). The CDR3 DNA sequence: TGTGCCAGCAGCTTGGCCCCGGGAGGAGTGAGCTACGAGCAGTACTTC. It codes for CASSLAPGGVSYEQYF.